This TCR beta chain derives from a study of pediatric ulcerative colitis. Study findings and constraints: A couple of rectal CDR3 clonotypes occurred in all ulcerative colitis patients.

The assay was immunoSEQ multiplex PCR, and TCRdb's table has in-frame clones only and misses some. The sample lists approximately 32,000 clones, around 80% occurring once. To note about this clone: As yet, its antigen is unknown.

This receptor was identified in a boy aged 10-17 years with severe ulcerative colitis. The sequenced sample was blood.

The CDR3 DNA is TGTGCCAGCAGTTTAAACAGGTTAGGGAATGGCTACACCTTC. Translation gives CASSLNRLGNGYTF. The rearrangement links TRBV2 to TRBJ1-2, with a tentative D call TRBD1 (5 bases). This CDR3 is built from 14 residues. The germline V and J ends were trimmed by 5 bases and 6 bases, with 16 bases remaining between them. Germline CDR1 reads SNHLY; CDR2 reads FYNNEI.